These 27 T cell receptor beta chains share one sample of origin, sequenced in a study of shared clonotypes between healthy human individuals. The naive CD8 subset, CD45RO-negative cells positively selected for CCR7, excluded terminally differentiated effector memory CD45RA+ cells. Sequenced by immunoSEQ multiplex PCR; TCRdb stores in-frame clones only, minus some. The profile shows roughly 810,000 clones, roughly 96% of them singletons. The sequenced sample was naive CD8+ T cells sorted from blood. All receptors come from a man in his thirties or forties in good health.

The V call is TRBV27, the J call TRBJ2-2; 8 bases fit TRBD1. V shed 3 bases, J shed 3 bases, and the junction held 6 bases outside the gene matches. Per germline, CDR1 MNHEY and CDR2 SMNVEV (reference sequence). The CDR3 totals 16 residues. CDR3 amino acids: CASSLTDRGYTGELFF. The CDR3 nucleotides are TGTGCCAGCAGTTTGACCGACAGGGGTTACACCGGGGAGCTGTTTTTT.

This clone was found once. The chain has TRBV19 and TRBJ2-7, with a tentative D call TRBD1 (6 bases). Between the trimmed V and J ends, which lost 6 bases and 1 base, there was a span of 13 bases. Germline CDR1 and CDR2: LNHDA and SQIVND (reference sequence). The CDR3 is 14 amino acids. In DNA form, the CDR3 reads TGTGCCAGTAGGGACAGCCCGGCTTCCTACGAGCAGTACTTC. Translated: CASRDSPASYEQYF. The variable domain in full, with the rest retrieved from reference TRBV19 and TRBJ2-7, is DGGITQSPKYLFRKEGQNVTLSCEQNLNHDAMYWYRQDPGQGLRLIYYSQIVNDFQKGDIAEGYSVSREKKESFPLTVTSAQKNPTAFYLCASRDSPASYEQYFGPGTRLTVT.

The rearrangement links TRBV19 to TRBJ2-7; D tentatively fits TRBD1 or TRBD2 (5 bases each). Between the trimmed V and J ends, which lost 8 bases and 1 base, there was a span of 18 bases. Germline CDR1 and CDR2: LNHDA and SQIVND (reference sequence). CDR3 size: 15 residues. The CDR3 sequence is CASSQGPYSSYEQYF. As DNA, the CDR3 is TGTGCCAGTTCCCAGGGACCTTATTCTTCCTACGAGCAGTACTTC.

The chain carries TRBV19 and TRBJ2-7; TRBD1 agrees at 7 bases. With 4 bases clipped from V and 2 bases from J, the junction kept 5 bases outside the gene matches. Germline V gives CDR1 LNHDA, CDR2 SQIVND (reference sequence). CDR3 length equals 14 residues. In DNA form, the CDR3 reads TGTGCCAGTAGTACCGGGACAGTAACCTACGAGCAGTACTTC. Translation: CASSTGTVTYEQYF.

This chain connects TRBV19 to TRBJ1-1; D is uncertain. Germline loops: CDR1 LNHDA, CDR2 SQIVND (reference sequence). With 6 bases removed from V and 4 bases from J, the gap between germline ends came to 9 bases. The CDR3 runs 12 residues. DNA for the CDR3: TGTGCCAGTAGGGGATCACTCACTGAAGCTTTCTTT. Its translation is CASRGSLTEAFF.

This clone was seen only a few times. The chain employs TRBV6-5 and TRBJ2-7; D uncertain. Germline assignment: CDR1 MNHEY and CDR2 SVGAGI. The CDR3 runs to 14 residues. V gave up 0 bases and J gave up 2 bases, with 8 bases separating them. Written as DNA, the CDR3 is TGTGCCAGCAGTTACTCGACCCACCCCTACGAGCAGTACTTC. Amino acid sequence: CASSYSTHPYEQYF.

V usage is TRBV6-5 and J usage is TRBJ1-3; D ambiguous. V gave up 7 bases and J gave up 3 bases, with 10 bases separating them. Germline V gives CDR1 MNHEY, CDR2 SVGAGI. The CDR3 length is 13 residues. The DNA of the CDR3 is TGTGCCAGCACCCAGTATTTTGGAAACACCATATATTTT. Its protein is CASTQYFGNTIYF.

The chain combines TRBV7-9 with TRBJ1-3; no clear D. The ends were cut back, 5 bases at V and 0 bases at J, with 8 bases in the middle. CDR3 length: 14 amino acids. Germline V gives CDR1 SEHNR, CDR2 FQNEAQ (reference sequence). The CDR3: CASSPGISGNTIYF. The CDR3 DNA reads as TGTGCCAGCAGCCCGGGCATCTCTGGAAACACCATATATTTT.

The V and J genes are TRBV9 and TRBJ2-5; 8 bases match TRBD2. Germline V gives CDR1 SGDLS, CDR2 YYNGEE. CDR3 length: 15 residues. The V and J ends lost 5 bases and 2 bases, in that order; junction bases with no gene match: 8. The chain's CDR3 is CASSRAGGSQETQYF. In DNA, the CDR3 is TGTGCCAGCAGTCGGGCGGGAGGATCACAAGAGACCCAGTACTTC.

CDR3 DNA sequence: TGTGCCAGCAGCTCCGATAGCGGGAGAACAGATACGCAGTATTTT. It specifies CASSSDSGRTDTQYF. The V and J genes are TRBV13 and TRBJ2-3; 9 bases agree with TRBD2. V lost 4 bases to trimming and J lost 3 bases; unmatched junction nucleotides: 5. Germline CDR1 reads PRHDT; CDR2 reads FYEKMQ (reference sequence). The CDR3 runs to 15 residues.

The J gene is TRBJ1-3, the V gene TRBV18; D ambiguous. CDR1 is KGHSH and CDR2 is LQKENI in the germline V gene. CDR3 length: 16 residues. The V end lost 2 bases, the J end lost 0 bases, and 11 bases lay between the germline ends. CDR3: CASSPSVGISGNTIYF. DNA for the CDR3: TGTGCCAGCTCACCATCCGTAGGAATCTCTGGAAACACCATATATTTT. The whole variable domain, remainder taken from reference TRBV18 and TRBJ1-3, is NAGVMQNPRHLVRRRGQEARLRCSPMKGHSHVYWYRQLPEEGLKFMVYLQKENIIDESGMPKERFSAEFPKEGPSILRIQQVVRGDSAAYFCASSPSVGISGNTIYFGEGSWLTVV.

The chain couples TRBV7-9 to TRBJ2-1; 8 nucleotides match TRBD2. After removal of 5 bases from V and 2 bases from J, the junction contained 5 bases not matched to a gene. CDR1 and CDR2 (germline): SEHNR, FQNEAQ (reference sequence). This CDR3 comprises 15 residues. Here the CDR3 DNA reads TGTGCCAGCAGCCCACTAGCGGACCCCTACAATGAGCAGTTCTTC. As protein: CASSPLADPYNEQFF.

The rearrangement uses TRBV4-3 and TRBJ2-7, with D perhaps matching TRBD1 or TRBD2 (5 bases each). Between the trimmed V and J ends, which lost 1 base and 3 bases, there was a span of 13 bases. The CDR3 is 15 residues long. Germline loops: CDR1 LGHNA, CDR2 YSLEER. The CDR3 is CASSQAEGLRYEQYF. CDR3 bases: TGCGCCAGCAGCCAAGCCGAGGGGTTACGCTACGAGCAGTACTTC.

The chain links TRBV27 to TRBJ2-7; 8 bases fit TRBD1. The V segment lost 5 bases and the J segment 4 bases; nucleotides outside the gene matches: 10. The length of the CDR3 is 15 residues. Germline lookup yields CDR1 MNHEY and CDR2 SMNVEV (reference sequence). The CDR3 bases are TGTGCCAGCAGTACCTCGACAGGGGTGTCGTACGAGCAGTACTTC. This encodes CASSTSTGVSYEQYF.

The chain is built from TRBV19 and TRBJ1-5; unclear D gene. The CDR3 is 15 residues long. Germline V gene lookup returns CDR1 LNHDA and CDR2 SQIVND (reference sequence). V lost 2 bases to trimming and J lost 2 bases, with 10 bases between them. The CDR3 DNA follows: TGTGCCAGTAGTATATCACCCCTGGGCAATCAGCCCCAGCATTTT. As protein: CASSISPLGNQPQHF. The variable domain in full, completed from reference TRBV19 and TRBJ1-5, reads DGGITQSPKYLFRKEGQNVTLSCEQNLNHDAMYWYRQDPGQGLRLIYYSQIVNDFQKGDIAEGYSVSREKKESFPLTVTSAQKNPTAFYLCASSISPLGNQPQHFGDGTRLSIL.

The chain links TRBV30 to TRBJ2-5, with D perhaps matching TRBD1 or TRBD2 (5 bases each). The V gene lost 8 bases and the J gene lost 1 base, with 23 bases spanning the gap. Germline V gives CDR1 GTSNPN, CDR2 SVGIG (reference sequence). The CDR3 is made up of 16 amino acids. CDR3 DNA sequence: TGTGCCACGGGGTACCGGGACCGCTTGACCCAAGAGACCCAGTACTTC. Translated: CATGYRDRLTQETQYF.

Notes on this clone: The sample holds other DNA sequences that translate to the same CDR3. The rearrangement joins TRBV9 to TRBJ2-3, with unresolved D. Germline lookup yields CDR1 SGDLS and CDR2 YYNGEE. This CDR3 comprises 12 residues. V was pared by 4 bases and J by 1 base, with 4 bases between. The CDR3 sequence: CASSLGTDTQYF. The DNA of the CDR3 is TGTGCCAGCAGCTTAGGCACAGATACGCAGTATTTT.

The chain links TRBV13 to TRBJ1-1, with TRBD1 as a possible D gene (6 bases). This CDR3 region has 15 residues. Germline CDR1 PRHDT, CDR2 FYEKMQ (reference sequence). Deletions cut 2 bases from V and 8 bases from J, with 18 bases between. CDR3 DNA sequence: TGTGCCAGCAGCTTATGGGGGGCTGGTAGTGAGGAAGCTTTCTTT. This encodes CASSLWGAGSEEAFF. Full variable domain (outside the CDR3, taken from reference TRBV13 and TRBJ1-1): AAGVIQSPRHLIKEKRETATLKCYPIPRHDTVYWYQQGPGQDPQFLISFYEKMQSDKGSIPDRFSAQQFSDYHSELNMSSLELGDSALYFCASSLWGAGSEEAFFGQGTRLTVV.

This clone appeared a single time. The chain is built from TRBV5-1 and TRBJ1-1; D possibly corresponds to TRBD1 (5 bases). The CDR3 runs 13 residues. Germline V gives CDR1 SGHRS, CDR2 YFSETQ. V gave up 0 bases and J gave up 6 bases, with 9 bases separating them. CDR3 region: CASSLVTDSEAFF. In nucleotides, the CDR3 is TGCGCCAGCAGCTTGGTGACAGACTCTGAAGCTTTCTTT.

The chain combines TRBV7-6 with TRBJ1-1; TRBD1 aligns across 9 bases. V shed 5 bases, J shed 4 bases, and the junction held 11 bases outside the gene matches. CDR3 length equals 16 residues. CDR1 is SGHVS, CDR2 FNYEAQ, per germline. CDR3 nucleotides: TGTGCCAGCAGCCGGGACAGGGTATCCGGTTCCACTGAAGCTTTCTTT. Its protein is CASSRDRVSGSTEAFF. The variable domain in full, completed from reference TRBV7-6 and TRBJ1-1, reads GAGVSQSPRYKVTKRGQDVALRCDPISGHVSLYWYRQALGQGPEFLTYFNYEAQQDKSGLPNDRFSAERPEGSISTLTIQRTEQRDSAMYRCASSRDRVSGSTEAFFGQGTRLTVV.

The genes are TRBV7-9 and TRBJ1-4; D possibly corresponds to TRBD1 (5 bases). The CDR3 is made up of 16 amino acids. Trimming removed 5 bases at V and 7 bases at J, with 20 bases between. The germline CDR1 and CDR2 sequences are SEHNR and FQNEAQ (reference sequence). The chain's CDR3 is CASSLLVGTVGEKLFF. The CDR3 nucleotides are TGTGCCAGCAGCCTGCTCGTCGGGACCGTGGGTGAAAAACTGTTTTTT.

The chain has TRBV4-1 and TRBJ1-2, with D unclear. The CDR3 has 17 amino acids. Looked up from germline, CDR1 is MGHRA and CDR2 is YSYEKL. Trimming pared 4 bases from V and 4 bases from J, leaving 22 bases between. In DNA, the CDR3 is TGCGCCAGCAGCCCTTCGCCTCACGGAGCTCCCTTCTATGGCTACACCTTC. Its translation: CASSPSPHGAPFYGYTF.

This chain joins TRBV4-1 and TRBJ2-1; TRBD1 matches at 7 bases. Losses at the gene ends were 3 bases for V and 9 bases for J; bases not matched to a gene: 5. This CDR3 is built from 13 residues. Germline V gives CDR1 MGHRA, CDR2 YSYEKL. The CDR3 DNA follows: TGCGCCAGCAGCCAGACTACAGGGGTTGAGCAGTTCTTC. The encoded protein is CASSQTTGVEQFF.

The rearrangement uses TRBV11-2 and TRBJ2-1; 7 nucleotides agree with TRBD1. CDR1 and CDR2 (germline): SGHAT, FQNNGV. The V and J ends lost 5 bases and 6 bases, in that order; junction bases with no gene match: 4. The CDR3 totals 13 residues. DNA of the CDR3: TGTGCCAGCAGCCGGGACAGTCTCAATGAGCAGTTCTTC. It encodes CASSRDSLNEQFF.

The gene calls are TRBV18 and TRBJ1-1, with D hard to call. The germline CDR1 and CDR2 sequences are KGHSH and LQKENI. Trimming cost V 4 bases and J 8 bases, with 14 bases left between them. There are 13 residues in the CDR3. This CDR3 reads CASSRDLDKEAFF. DNA for the CDR3: TGTGCCAGCTCACGAGATCTTGACAAGGAAGCTTTCTTT.

The chain links TRBV27 to TRBJ2-1; 11 bases are a match to TRBD2. Germline CDR1 reads MNHEY; CDR2 reads SMNVEV (reference sequence). The CDR3 covers 13 residues. V dropped 8 bases and J dropped 5; count of bases not matched to a gene: 2. This CDR3 reads CASGGLADNEQFF. The CDR3 DNA follows: TGTGCCAGCGGGGGACTAGCGGACAATGAGCAGTTCTTC.

In the case of this clone: This same CDR3 is encoded by further DNA sequences in the sample. The rearrangement joins TRBV7-9 to TRBJ2-2; 9 bases fit TRBD1. This CDR3 is built from 14 residues. J lost 1 base, V lost 6 bases, and 0 bases had no gene match. Germline assignment: CDR1 SEHNR and CDR2 FQNEAQ (reference sequence). CDR3 bases: TGTGCCAGCAGGGGACAGGGGAACACCGGGGAGCTGTTTTTT. Protein product: CASRGQGNTGELFF.